The table lists the clone carrying this T cell receptor (beta chain) with many counts. As yet, its antigen is unknown. These data originate in a study of human T cells and chemical hapten exposure. About the study: Patients received weekly diphenylcyclopropenone doses to the scalp throughout the roughly 23-week study.

Time point reported: patch test 1, 2 weeks after DPC sensitization. Documented treatment: therapeutic diphenylcyclopropenone sensitization with weekly scalp DPC. The starting material, unfractionated whole blood, was used for total RNA extraction. Notes on the study in general: DPC sensitization did not alter TCRs above 1 in 1000 frequency. The count of PT1 expanded TCRs correlated positively with patch test score.

The CDR3 length is 14 residues. CDR1 is SGHTA, CDR2 FQGNSA, per germline. V was shortened by 5 bases and J by 7 bases, with 16 bases between the two germline ends. Each CDR3 protein gets one entry after TCRdb re-called the RACE reads with MiXCR. This table has about 340,000 distinct CDR3 sequences, about 7% appearing once. This clonotype was obtained from a woman aged 18-29 years with alopecia areata. Some clones in this sample may be carry-over from other donors' samples. This specimen was whole blood, taken in connection with sensitization to the hapten diphenylcyclopropenone (DPC). The J gene is TRBJ2-3, the V gene TRBV7-2; the D gene is possibly TRBD1 (6 bases). CDR3 sequence: CASSDPSGTYTQYF. The CDR3 DNA reads as TGTGCCAGCAGCGATCCGTCCGGGACATATACGCAGTATTTT.